The rows below give T cell receptor beta chains drawn from one sample of a study of T cell responses to AZD1222 COVID-19 vaccine. Sequenced by immunoSEQ multiplex PCR; TCRdb stores in-frame clones only, minus some. The sample records some 85,000 clones, around 90% being singletons. This material consisted of peripheral blood, taken on day 0 of AZD1222 vaccination. These receptors were obtained from an adult in good health. Both conserved end residues are part of each CDR3. Each record gives: V gene, clone size, D gene, J gene, CDR3 protein, CDR3 DNA. D genes are given only for firm matches. Rows may omit the clone size; those that give it use once, few, many or a size class.

>TRBV7-2|NA|NA|TRBJ1-2
CASSPRRGAMFYGYTF
TGTGCCAGCAGCCCGAGGCGGGGCGCTATGTTCTATGGCTACACCTTC
>TRBV5-1|NA|NA|TRBJ2-2
CASSLGSGRITGELFF
TGCGCCAGCAGCTTGGGTTCAGGGAGAATCACCGGGGAGCTGTTTTTT
>TRBV7-8|NA|NA|TRBJ1-6
CASSYQGSSPLHF
TGTGCCAGCAGCTATCAGGGAAGCTCACCCCTCCACTTT
>TRBV2|NA|NA|TRBJ1-1
CASSETGRGTEAFF
TGTGCCAGCAGTGAAACAGGGCGGGGAACTGAAGCTTTCTTT
>TRBV10-1|NA|NA|TRBJ2-2
CASTFANTGELFF
TGCGCCAGTACTTTCGCGAACACCGGGGAGCTGTTTTTT
>TRBV4-1|once|TRBD1|TRBJ2-5
CASKARGGLQETQYF
TGCGCCAGCAAGGCGAGAGGGGGCCTCCAAGAGACCCAGTACTTC
>TRBV6-2/TRBV6-3|NA|NA|TRBJ1-4
CASSSPEGDEKLFF
TGTGCCAGCAGTTCCCCGGAGGGGGATGAAAAACTGTTTTTT
>TRBV2|once|TRBD2|TRBJ2-1
CASRELAGVSYNEQFF
TGTGCCAGCAGAGAGCTAGCGGGAGTTTCCTACAATGAGCAGTTCTTC
>TRBV29-1|NA|NA|TRBJ1-4
CSAEGGVGEKLFF
TGCAGCGCCGAGGGTGGGGTCGGCGAAAAACTGTTTTTT
>TRBV3-1/TRBV3-2|NA|NA|TRBJ1-6
CASSQDGNSPLHF
TGTGCCAGCAGCCAAGATGGCAATTCACCCCTCCACTTT
>TRBV10-3|NA|TRBD1|TRBJ1-5
CAISPGGLNQPQHF
TGTGCCATCAGCCCAGGGGGCCTGAATCAGCCCCAGCATTTT
>TRBV29-1|NA|TRBD1|TRBJ1-2
CSVPLDRDYGYTF
TGCAGCGTTCCCCTGGACAGGGACTATGGCTACACCTTC
>TRBV27|NA|NA|TRBJ2-1
CASSTTPNNEQFF
TGTGCCAGCAGTACCACCCCAAACAATGAGCAGTTCTTC
>TRBV10-1|NA|NA|TRBJ1-6
CASSPGQFPYSPLHF
TGCGCCAGCAGTCCTGGACAGTTCCCCTATTCACCCCTCCACTTT
>TRBV28|NA|NA|TRBJ1-2
CASSSQGRTDLGGYTF
TGTGCCAGCAGTTCGCAGGGACGGACTGACTTAGGCGGCTACACCTTC
>TRBV9|NA|TRBD1|TRBJ2-7
CASSVGVTGEYEQYF
TGTGCCAGCAGCGTAGGGGTAACAGGGGAGTACGAGCAGTACTTC
>TRBV6-5|NA|NA|TRBJ1-6
CASRETLGDSPLHF
TGTGCCAGCAGAGAGACCCTGGGGGACTCACCCCTCCACTTT
>TRBV21-1|once|NA|TRBJ2-1
CASSKGTDNEQFF
TGTGCCAGCAGCAAAGGAACAGACAATGAGCAGTTCTTC
>TRBV10-3|NA|TRBD1|TRBJ2-2
CAISIRQGAVGELFF
TGTGCCATCAGTATTAGACAGGGGGCGGTCGGGGAGCTGTTTTTT
>TRBV4-3|NA|NA|TRBJ1-5
CASSQGEGQPQHF
TGCGCCAGCAGCCAAGGAGAGGGGCAGCCCCAGCATTTT
>TRBV9|NA|NA|TRBJ1-5
CASSVGEGGRHQPQHF
TGTGCCAGCAGCGTAGGTGAAGGGGGAAGGCATCAGCCCCAGCATTTT
>TRBV5-6|NA|TRBD1|TRBJ1-1
CASSFGTGRYMNTEAFF
TGTGCCAGCAGCTTTGGGACAGGGCGTTACATGAACACTGAAGCTTTCTTT
>TRBV2|NA|TRBD1|TRBJ2-3
CATKPGQSTDTQYF
TGTGCCACCAAACCGGGACAGAGCACAGATACGCAGTATTTT
>TRBV2|NA|NA|TRBJ2-5
CASSIGVQETQYF
TGTGCCAGCAGTATCGGGGTACAAGAGACCCAGTACTTC
>TRBV3-1/TRBV3-2|NA|NA|TRBJ1-2
CASSQEQPQGYTF
TGTGCCAGCAGCCAAGAACAGCCTCAGGGCTACACCTTC
>TRBV3-1/TRBV3-2|NA|TRBD1|TRBJ1-5
CASSQDPPRGNQPQHF
TGTGCCAGCAGCCAAGATCCTCCCAGGGGGAATCAGCCCCAGCATTTT
>TRBV28|NA|NA|TRBJ2-3
CASSWQGRSSTDTQYF
TGTGCCAGCAGTTGGCAGGGGCGATCTAGCACAGATACGCAGTATTTT
>TRBV3-1/TRBV3-2|NA|TRBD2|TRBJ2-3
CASSRRAGDTDTQYF
TGTGCCAGCAGCCGGAGAGCGGGAGATACAGATACGCAGTATTTT
>TRBV29-1|NA|TRBD1|TRBJ2-1
CSASYGQGGYNEQFF
TGCAGCGCCTCTTACGGACAGGGAGGATACAATGAGCAGTTCTTC
>TRBV28|NA|NA|TRBJ2-4
CASSSPGAVAKNIQYF
TGTGCCAGCAGTTCCCCCGGAGCGGTAGCCAAAAACATTCAGTACTTC
>TRBV29-1|NA|NA|TRBJ1-1
CSVSPGHQNTEAFF
TGCAGCGTTTCTCCGGGACACCAGAACACTGAAGCTTTCTTT
>TRBV13|NA|NA|TRBJ2-5
CASSSIGTDNQETQYF
TGTGCCAGCAGCTCTATAGGGACTGATAACCAAGAGACCCAGTACTTC
>TRBV5-6|NA|TRBD1|TRBJ2-3
CASSLGTGGSDTQYF
TGTGCCAGCAGCTTGGGGACAGGGGGTTCAGATACGCAGTATTTT
>TRBV21-1|NA|NA|TRBJ2-2
CASSEGQGPANTGELFF
TGTGCCAGCAGCGAGGGACAGGGGCCAGCGAACACCGGGGAGCTGTTTTTT
>TRBV10-3|NA|TRBD1|TRBJ2-1
CAISRDRSYNEQFF
TGTGCCATCAGCCGGGACAGGAGTTACAATGAGCAGTTCTTC
>TRBV19|NA|NA|TRBJ2-2
CASSIGGWNTGELFF
TGTGCCAGTAGTATTGGAGGGTGGAACACCGGGGAGCTGTTTTTT
>TRBV10-3|NA|NA|TRBJ1-1
CAITPTGDGNTEAFF
TGTGCCATCACCCCAACGGGGGACGGGAACACTGAAGCTTTCTTT
>TRBV3-1/TRBV3-2|NA|NA|TRBJ1-6
CASRENRVYASPLHF
TGTGCCAGCAGGGAGAACAGGGTGTATGCTTCACCCCTCCACTTT
>TRBV4-1|NA|NA|TRBJ1-3
CASSQVGGGGNTIYF
TGCGCCAGCAGCCAAGTCGGGGGAGGTGGAAACACCATATATTTT
>TRBV24-1|NA|TRBD2|TRBJ2-3
CATSDSPGTSERYTQYF
TGTGCCACCAGTGATTCACCCGGGACTAGCGAGAGGTATACGCAGTATTTT